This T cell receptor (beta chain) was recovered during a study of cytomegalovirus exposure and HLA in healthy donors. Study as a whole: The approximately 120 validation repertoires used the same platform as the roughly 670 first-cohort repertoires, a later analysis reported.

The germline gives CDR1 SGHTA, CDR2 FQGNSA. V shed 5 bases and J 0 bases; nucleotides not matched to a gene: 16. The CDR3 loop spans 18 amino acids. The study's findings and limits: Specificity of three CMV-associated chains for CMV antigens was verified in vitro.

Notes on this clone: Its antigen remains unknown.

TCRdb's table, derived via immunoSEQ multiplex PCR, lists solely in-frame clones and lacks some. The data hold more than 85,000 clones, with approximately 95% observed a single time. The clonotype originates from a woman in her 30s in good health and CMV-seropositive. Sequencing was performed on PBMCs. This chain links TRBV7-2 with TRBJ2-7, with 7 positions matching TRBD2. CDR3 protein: CASSPRWGSGKSSYEQYF. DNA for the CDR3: TGTGCCAGCAGCCCCCGGTGGGGGAGCGGGAAGAGCTCCTACGAGCAGTACTTC.